The 22 T cell receptor beta chains below were found in one sample sequenced in a study of CD8+CD57+ T cells in acquired aplastic anemia. Flow cytometry had shown expanded CD8+CD57+ cells in the patients chosen for sequencing. TCR beta VDJ and CDR3 profiling used genomic DNA as template. TCRdb re-derived calls from the reads in MiXCR, one entry per CDR3 protein. The repertoire includes 150,000 to 200,000 distinct CDR3 sequences, more than 45% of them detected once, and 1.1% sits in the top ten. Sequencing input: sorted CD4+, CD8+, or CD8+CD57+ T cells (not recorded which) from PBMCs. Receptors originate from a human donor with aplastic anemia.

Comments on this clonotype: One end of the junction varies from germline; a read error may be responsible. The chain joins TRBV7-9 to TRBJ2-5, with TRBD1 matching over 10 bases. Germline CDR1 SEHNR, CDR2 FQNEAQ (reference sequence). The CDR3 is 14 amino acids. CDR3 in amino acids: CASSPGQGSETRYF. For the CDR3, the DNA is TGTGCCAGCAGCCCGGGACAGGGGAGTGAGACCCGGTACTTC.

The chain has TRBV20-1 and TRBJ2-1, with 11 bases identical to TRBD2. CDR3 length equals 19 residues. From germline, CDR1 is DFQATT and CDR2 SNEGSKA (reference sequence). J was trimmed by 4 bases and V by 3 bases; bases with no gene match: 17. CDR3 protein: CSASGSVPTSGIVYNEQFF. The DNA for the CDR3 is TGCAGTGCTAGCGGGTCGGTCCCGACTAGCGGGATTGTTTACAATGAGCAGTTCTTC.

This clonotype was observed at least ten times. The chain has TRBV7-6 and TRBJ2-6; D not resolved. V was clipped by 2 bases and J by 0 bases, with 2 bases between them. The CDR3 contains 14 residues. The germline gives CDR1 SGHVS, CDR2 FNYEAQ. The CDR3 region has the DNA TGTGCCAGCAGCTTAATCTCTGGGGCCAACGTCCTGACTTTC. This gives the protein CASSLISGANVLTF.

This clonotype was counted ten times or more. This chain connects TRBV19 to TRBJ1-6; 12 bases fit TRBD1. The CDR3 length is 18 residues. V gave up 4 bases and J gave up 10 bases; unmatched junction bases: 14. Looked up from germline, CDR1 is LNHDA and CDR2 is SQIVND (reference sequence). CDR3 sequence reads: CASSTLGTGGGSSSPLHF. DNA of the CDR3: TGTGCCAGTAGTACCCTAGGGACAGGGGGCGGCTCTTCATCACCCCTCCACTTT.

The chain has TRBV2 and TRBJ1-6; TRBD1 matches 9 bases. Unmatched junction bases numbered 8, after V lost 7 bases and J lost 10 bases. The CDR3 runs to 14 residues. From germline, CDR1 is SNHLY and CDR2 FYNNEI. CDR3: CASMLGQGRSPLHF. In DNA form, the CDR3 reads TGTGCCAGCATGCTCGGACAGGGGAGGTCACCCCTCCACTTT.

This chain connects TRBV15 to TRBJ1-1; the D gene is possibly TRBD1 (6 bases). From germline, CDR1 is LNHNV and CDR2 YYDKDF (reference sequence). The CDR3 runs 14 residues. V was cut by 2 bases and J by 2 bases, with 9 bases left in between. The CDR3: CATSRKGGNTEAFF. CDR3 DNA sequence: TGTGCCACCAGCAGAAAGGGGGGAAACACTGAAGCTTTCTTT.

This clonotype was seen a few times. This chain uses TRBV20-1 with TRBJ2-7, with 7 bases lining up with TRBD2. Germline V gene lookup returns CDR1 DFQATT and CDR2 SNEGSKA (reference sequence). V lost 4 bases to trimming and J lost 3 bases; unmatched junction nucleotides: 3. The CDR3 is made up of 12 amino acids. The CDR3 DNA follows: TGCAGTGCTACCAGGGACTACTACGAGCAGTACTTC. Translating it yields CSATRDYYEQYF.

This chain connects TRBV28 to TRBJ1-2, with D perhaps matching TRBD1 (6 bases). Germline CDR1 reads MDHEN; CDR2 reads SYDVKM. The CDR3 spans 17 residues. V lost 1 base, J lost 2 bases, and 17 bases lay in between. CDR3 protein: CASSLSWGLGENYGYTF. DNA for the CDR3: TGTGCCAGCAGTTTATCTTGGGGGCTGGGGGAGAACTATGGCTACACCTTC.

The chain is built from TRBV7-9 and TRBJ2-7; D is unclear. This CDR3 spans 14 amino acids. The V end was cut by 5 bases, the J end by 6 bases, with 17 bases between. Germline V gene data show CDR1 as SEHNR and CDR2 as FQNEAQ (reference sequence). DNA for the CDR3: TGTGCCAGCAGCCCCGTGGACCCCAAAAGCGAGCAGTACTTC. Amino acids: CASSPVDPKSEQYF.

This chain joins TRBV12-5 and TRBJ1-6, with a weak D call TRBD1 (5 bases). V gave up 0 bases and J gave up 1 base, with 22 bases separating them. The CDR3 contains 21 residues. In germline, CDR1 is LGHNT, CDR2 FRNRAP. The CDR3: CASGLVFAEGYVQSYNSPLHF. CDR3 bases: TGTGCTAGTGGTTTGGTATTTGCGGAGGGGTATGTTCAGTCCTATAATTCACCCCTCCACTTT.

This chain links TRBV20-1 with TRBJ2-5, with 8 nucleotides matching TRBD2. This CDR3 is 15 amino acids long. The germline gives CDR1 DFQATT, CDR2 SNEGSKA (reference sequence). V gave up 3 bases and J gave up 2 bases; unmatched junction bases: 8. The CDR3 spells CSASPGGIIQETQYF. The CDR3 DNA reads as TGCAGTGCTAGCCCGGGAGGGATAATTCAAGAGACCCAGTACTTC.

A word on this clonotype: This could be a read error, since a much larger clone is one nucleotide away. This CDR3 reads CTSSPPGGVGGTQYF. The CDR3 region has the DNA TGTACCAGCAGTCCCCCCGGGGGGGTAGGTGGTACGCAGTATTTT. The V gene is TRBV12-3 or TRBV12-4, the J gene TRBJ2-3, with 8 bases that match TRBD2. The length of the CDR3 is 15 residues.

V gene TRBV7-3 combines with J gene TRBJ1-2, with 11 bases aligning to TRBD1. Germline V CDR1 and CDR2: SGHTA, FQGTGA. With V trimmed by 5 bases and J by 13 bases, 12 bases remained unmatched. This CDR3 region has 14 residues. In nucleotides, the CDR3 is TGTGCCAGCAGCCAACCCGGGACAGGGGGGGCAGCCACCTTC. This gives the protein CASSQPGTGGAATF.

V gene TRBV7-3 combines with J gene TRBJ2-3; no reliable D call. The CDR3 runs 14 residues. CDR1 is SGHTA, CDR2 FQGTGA, per germline. V lost 1 base and J lost 6, with 11 bases in between. The CDR3 bases are TGTGCCAGCAGCTTAATGACGGGTTGGGATACGCAGTATTTT. Translating it yields CASSLMTGWDTQYF.

The chain is built from TRBV7-9 and TRBJ2-5, with D unresolved. V lost 0 bases to trimming and J lost 5 bases, with 10 bases between them. Per the germline V gene, CDR1 is SEHNR and CDR2 is FQNEAQ (reference sequence). The CDR3 totals 14 residues. The CDR3 loop is CASSLAGIGETQYF. The CDR3 coding sequence is TGTGCCAGCAGCTTAGCGGGGATAGGGGAGACCCAGTACTTC. Using reference TRBV7-9 and TRBJ2-5 for the parts outside the CDR3, the full variable domain is DTGVSQNPRHKITKRGQNVTFRCDPISEHNRLYWYRQTLGQGPEFLTYFQNEAQLEKSRLLSDRFSAERPKGSFSTLEIQRTEQGDSAMYLCASSLAGIGETQYFGPGTRLLVL.

With respect to this clonotype: A much larger clone lies a single base off, so this may be a read error. The chain carries TRBV5-4 and TRBJ2-1; maybe TRBD2 (5 bases). V was cut by 0 bases and J by 6 bases, with 10 bases left in between. This CDR3 region has 14 residues. CDR1 and CDR2 from the germline V gene are SGHNT and YYREEE (reference sequence). DNA for the CDR3: TGTGCCAGCAGCTTGGAGACGGGATCCAATGAGCAGTTCTTC. It codes for CASSLETGSNEQFF. Supplemented by reference TRBV5-4 and TRBJ2-1, the full variable domain reads ETGVTQSPTHLIKTRGQQVTLRCSSQSGHNTVSWYQQALGQGPQFIFQYYREEENGRGNFPPRFSGLQFPNYSSELNVNALELDDSALYLCASSLETGSNEQFFGPGTRLTVL.

Ten or more counts support this clonotype. The genes are TRBV7-2 and TRBJ2-7, with 11 bases lining up with TRBD1. The CDR3 loop spans 13 amino acids. With V trimmed by 7 bases and J by 4 bases, 3 bases remained unmatched. CDR1 is SGHTA and CDR2 is FQGNSA in the germline V gene. In nucleotides, the CDR3 is TGTGCCAGCAACCGGGACAGGGGGTACGAGCAGTACTTC. Its protein is CASNRDRGYEQYF.

This clonotype came up many times. J is TRBJ1-5 and V is TRBV20-1, with 8 bases lining up with TRBD1. Unmatched junction bases numbered 10, after V lost 5 bases and J lost 4 bases. Looked up from germline, CDR1 is DFQATT and CDR2 is SNEGSKA (reference sequence). The CDR3 covers 15 residues. The CDR3 coding sequence is TGCAGTGCTCCCTTGACAGGGGCAAGGAATCAGCCCCAGCATTTT. Translation gives CSAPLTGARNQPQHF.

The chain uses TRBV24-1 and TRBJ1-2; no firm D call. Germline-derived CDR1 and CDR2 are KGHDR and SFDVKD. The CDR3 loop spans 13 amino acids. V gave up 6 bases and J gave up 1 base, with 8 bases separating them. As DNA, the CDR3 is TGTGCCACCAGTAACTACGATAACTATGGCTACACCTTC. It specifies CATSNYDNYGYTF.

A word on this clonotype: A junction boundary mismatches the germline segment, possibly from a read error. The rearrangement joins TRBV2 to TRBJ1-2, with 8 bases that match TRBD1. The CDR3 loop spans 14 amino acids. Germline CDR1 and CDR2: SNHLY and FYNNEI. The CDR3 DNA follows: TGTGCCAGCAGCGAAGTGACAGGGGTGGATGGCTACACCTTC. Residues: CASSEVTGVDGYTF.

V gene TRBV24-1 combines with J gene TRBJ2-1; D might be TRBD2 (6 bases). Per germline, CDR1 KGHDR and CDR2 SFDVKD. This CDR3 comprises 12 residues. Between the trimmed V and J ends, which lost 4 bases and 9 bases, there was a span of 9 bases. Here the CDR3 reads CATSDSGPEQFF. CDR3 bases: TGTGCCACCAGTGACAGCGGGCCTGAGCAGTTCTTC.

V is TRBV25-1 and J is TRBJ2-2, with D hard to call. From germline, CDR1 is MGHDK and CDR2 SYGVNS. The V end was cut by 5 bases, the J end by 7 bases, with 17 bases between. The CDR3 contains 15 residues. DNA for the CDR3: TGTGCCAGCAGTAGGGCCGGTGGGTTAGGCGGGGAGCTGTTTTTT. It translates to CASSRAGGLGGELFF.